This TCR beta chain appears in the sequencing data of a study of cytomegalovirus exposure and HLA in healthy donors. Study context: Unique TCR beta sequences numbering some 120 million came from about 179 million T cells in an earlier analysis. Points from the study as a whole: About 87% or about 30% of the time was how often most TCR beta V segments were productive, according to an earlier analysis. With later analysis, a missense DCLRE1C variant became linked to TCR beta V- and J-gene trimming. Reports credit the classifier with highly specific, highly sensitive diagnosis of cytomegalovirus status.

This clone appeared a few times. The antigen is not known. Primers for the PCR totalled 60 Vbeta and 13 Jbeta. Assay used: immunoSEQ multiplex PCR; TCRdb lists only in-frame clones, some missing. The data hold tens of thousands of clones, with around 86% observed a single time. The CDR3 has 13 amino acids. Trimming pared 10 bases from V and 0 bases from J, leaving 10 bases between. Germline-derived CDR1 and CDR2 are ENHRY and SYGVKD. This chain connects TRBV10-3 to TRBJ1-3; D is unresolved. This TCR derives from a man aged 30-40 years in good health and CMV-seropositive. The source material was PBMCs. CDR3 amino acids: CANGRDSGNTIYF. Written as DNA, the CDR3 is TGTGCCAACGGGAGGGACTCTGGAAACACCATATATTTT.